These 10 T cell receptor beta chains came from one sample sequenced in a study of lymphopenia after photon versus proton radiotherapy. Method: immunoSEQ multiplex PCR; TCRdb's copy keeps in-frame clones and lacks some. This table holds tens of thousands of clones, roughly 93% found once. Here the sequenced sample was peripheral blood, taken from a patient treated with photon-based radiotherapy. These receptors were collected from a woman aged 70-85 years with pancreatic cancer.

The chain joins TRBV18 to TRBJ2-7, with 10 bases that match TRBD1. The CDR3 extends over 17 amino acids. V trimming: 3 bases; J trimming: 4 bases; junction bases outside the gene matches: 12. The germline V gene encodes CDR1 KGHSH and CDR2 LQKENI. CDR3 DNA sequence: TGTGCCAGCTCACCTCTGCGTTCCGGGACAGGGGAATACGAGCAGTACTTC. Translation gives CASSPLRSGTGEYEQYF.

The chain couples TRBV18 to TRBJ2-7, with D possibly being TRBD1 (5 bases). From germline, CDR1 is KGHSH and CDR2 LQKENI. V was clipped by 6 bases and J by 0 bases, with 12 bases between them. CDR3 size: 14 residues. In DNA form, the CDR3 reads TGTGCCAGCTCCCCTGACAGAAACTCCTACGAGCAGTACTTC. It encodes CASSPDRNSYEQYF. Variable domain in full (rest from reference TRBV18 and TRBJ2-7): NAGVMQNPRHLVRRRGQEARLRCSPMKGHSHVYWYRQLPEEGLKFMVYLQKENIIDESGMPKERFSAEFPKEGPSILRIQQVVRGDSAAYFCASSPDRNSYEQYFGPGTRLTVT.

This chain connects TRBV6-1 to TRBJ2-3; tentative D call: TRBD1 (6 bases). Trimming removed 3 bases from V and 3 bases from J, with 10 bases in between. Germline V CDR1 and CDR2: MNHNS, SASEGT. The CDR3 runs to 14 residues. The CDR3 is CASSEYRVTDTQYF. The DNA of the CDR3 is TGTGCCAGCAGTGAGTACAGGGTTACAGATACGCAGTATTTT.

The chain recombines TRBV7-9 with TRBJ2-1; 14 nucleotides align to TRBD2. This CDR3 has 16 amino acids. Germline CDR1 and CDR2: SEHNR and FQNEAQ (reference sequence). Trimming removed 3 bases from V and 9 bases from J; junction bases left unmatched: 7. The CDR3, as DNA: TGTGCCAGCAGCTTGGGACTAGCGGGAGATTTTTCTGAGCAGTTCTTC. Encoded protein: CASSLGLAGDFSEQFF.

The rearrangement joins TRBV19 to TRBJ1-5, with TRBD1 identical over 7 bases. The CDR3 runs to 18 residues. Germline V gives CDR1 LNHDA, CDR2 SQIVND (reference sequence). J lost 1 base, V lost 6 bases, and 15 bases had no gene match. The CDR3 loop is CASRDQRQGKGSNQPQHF. The CDR3 region has the DNA TGTGCCAGTAGGGACCAAAGACAGGGAAAAGGAAGCAATCAGCCCCAGCATTTT.

The V gene is TRBV7-3, the J gene TRBJ2-1; D unresolved. The CDR3 spans 14 residues. Germline V CDR1 and CDR2: SGHTA, FQGTGA. Deletions cut 5 bases from V and 9 bases from J, with 17 bases between. CDR3 coding DNA: TGTGCCAGCAGCCAACCTAGTTCAGGTGGTGAGCAGTTCTTC. Amino acids: CASSQPSSGGEQFF.

The chain carries TRBV27 and TRBJ2-7; 14 bases align to TRBD2. The CDR3 is 15 amino acids. The V and J ends lost 6 bases and 5 bases, in that order; junction bases with no gene match: 6. The germline V gene has CDR1 MNHEY and CDR2 SMNVEV (reference sequence). This CDR3 reads CASRATGLAGDEQYF. The CDR3 nucleotides read TGTGCCAGCAGGGCAACGGGACTAGCGGGAGACGAGCAGTACTTC.

This clone is a singleton in its sample. The rearrangement joins TRBV18 to TRBJ2-7, with TRBD1 matching over 9 bases. Germline trimming cut 3 bases from V and 3 bases from J; bases unmatched to any gene: 3. The CDR3 loop spans 14 amino acids. Looked up from germline, CDR1 is KGHSH and CDR2 is LQKENI. The CDR3 here is CASSPGTGRYEQYF. As DNA, the CDR3 is TGTGCCAGCTCACCCGGGACAGGGCGCTACGAGCAGTACTTC.

The chain carries TRBV7-9 and TRBJ2-3, with TRBD1 matching over 8 bases. Germline V gene sequence: CDR1 SEHNR, CDR2 FQNEAQ (reference sequence). V gave up 2 bases and J gave up 1 base; unmatched junction bases: 5. The CDR3 covers 16 residues. The CDR3, as DNA: TGTGCCAGCAGCTTATTGGGGACAGGCCGCACAGATACGCAGTATTTT. The encoded protein is CASSLLGTGRTDTQYF.

DNA of the CDR3: TGTGCCAGCAGCGTAACTGCCGGAGGACACACTGAAGCTTTCTTT. Its translation is CASSVTAGGHTEAFF. The V gene is TRBV9, the J gene TRBJ1-1; D is uncertain. CDR1 and CDR2 from the germline V gene are SGDLS and YYNGEE. CDR3 length equals 15 residues. Trimming cost V 1 base and J 3 bases, with 13 bases left between them.